The 22 T cell receptor beta chains below come from one sample, sequenced in a study of blood T cell repertoires in COVID-19. Measured with immunoSEQ multiplex PCR; TCRdb has only the in-frame clones, and not every one. Of under 250,000 clones in the sample, 88% were seen once. The sequencing input was peripheral blood. The receptors derive from a man in his fifties or sixties with COVID-19, enrolled during active disease.

The chain carries TRBV7-2 and TRBJ2-3; TRBD2 matches 7 bases. The CDR3 length is 18 residues. Unmatched junction bases numbered 10, after V lost 1 base and J lost 0 bases. Germline V gives CDR1 SGHTA, CDR2 FQGNSA. The CDR3 region has the DNA TGTGCCAGCAGCTTAGAGGTCGGGGGGAAATATAGCACAGATACGCAGTATTTT. This codes for CASSLEVGGKYSTDTQYF.

This clone was seen a few times. This sequence joins TRBV11-2 and TRBJ2-1, with D possibly being TRBD2 (6 bases). Germline V CDR1 and CDR2: SGHAT, FQNNGV. The V gene lost 1 base and the J gene lost 2 bases, with 12 bases spanning the gap. The CDR3 sequence is 16 residues long. The CDR3 spells CASSLGGGVTYNEQFF. CDR3 DNA sequence: TGTGCCAGCAGCTTAGGGGGCGGGGTTACCTACAATGAGCAGTTCTTC.

In this sample, this clone turned up once. V and J are TRBV6-5 and TRBJ2-1; 7 bases are a match to TRBD2. J lost 5 bases, V lost 6 bases, and 4 bases had no gene match. The CDR3 totals 13 residues. Germline assignment: CDR1 MNHEY and CDR2 SVGAGI. CDR3 region: CASSRGGDNEQFF. The DNA of the CDR3 is TGTGCCAGCAGCCGTGGGGGGGACAATGAGCAGTTCTTC.

The chain couples TRBV12-3 or TRBV12-4 to TRBJ1-1; a weak D match, TRBD1 (6 bases). With 6 bases removed from V and 1 base from J, the gap between germline ends came to 9 bases. CDR3 length: 13 residues. In DNA, the CDR3 is TGTGCCAGCAGGAGGACAGAGAACACTGAAGCTTTCTTT. Protein sequence: CASRRTENTEAFF.

This clone was found once. The chain employs TRBV19 and TRBJ1-6, with D tentatively TRBD1 (6 bases). The CDR3 has 15 residues. CDR1 LNHDA and CDR2 SQIVND come from the germline V gene (reference sequence). V was pared by 2 bases and J by 9 bases, with 14 bases between. The CDR3: CASSISTQGSSPLHF. CDR3 in DNA: TGTGCCAGTAGTATATCTACACAGGGAAGTTCACCCCTCCACTTT.

The J gene is TRBJ2-5, the V gene TRBV18; perhaps TRBD1 as D (6 bases). Germline V gives CDR1 KGHSH, CDR2 LQKENI. The CDR3 has 15 amino acids. The ends were cut back, 1 base at V and 5 bases at J, with 14 bases in the middle. CDR3 in DNA: TGTGCCAGCTCACCACAATACGAGGGGGTGGAGACCCAGTACTTC. This codes for CASSPQYEGVETQYF.

CDR3 in DNA: TGTGCCAGCAGCGTAGAAGTGGGAGGGCCTAGGTCAGATACGCAGTATTTT. Amino acid sequence: CASSVEVGGPRSDTQYF. The gene calls are TRBV9 and TRBJ2-3, with TRBD2 matching over 7 bases. Germline V CDR1 and CDR2: SGDLS, YYNGEE. J was trimmed by 4 bases and V by 0 bases; bases with no gene match: 11. The CDR3 totals 17 residues. Looking up the rest from reference TRBV9 and TRBJ2-3 gives the full variable domain: DSGVTQTPKHLITATGQRVTLRCSPRSGDLSVYWYQQSLDQGLQFLIQYYNGEERAKGNILERFSAQQFPDLHSELNLSSLELGDSALYFCASSVEVGGPRSDTQYFGPGTRLTVL.

The CDR3 DNA follows: TGTGCCTGGACCCTTGACAGGGGGCATGGCTACACCTTC. Translation: CAWTLDRGHGYTF. The genes are TRBV30 and TRBJ1-2; TRBD1 matches at 10 bases. Per germline, CDR1 GTSNPN and CDR2 SVGIG (reference sequence). The CDR3 sequence is 13 residues long. V gave up 4 bases and J gave up 6 bases; unmatched junction bases: 5.

This clone appeared a single time. This sequence joins TRBV18 and TRBJ1-5; 8 bases match TRBD1. This CDR3 region has 14 residues. The trim removed 2 bases at V and 5 bases at J, leaving 2 bases unmatched. Germline CDR1 and CDR2: KGHSH and LQKENI. CDR3 in DNA: TGTGCCAGCTCACCATCAGGGGGCCATCAGCCCCAGCATTTT. Its translation is CASSPSGGHQPQHF.

The chain is built from TRBV6-5 and TRBJ2-3; D is possibly TRBD2 (6 bases). The CDR3 covers 14 residues. CDR1 and CDR2 from the germline V gene are MNHEY and SVGAGI. V was trimmed by 7 bases and J by 1 base, leaving 12 bases between them. CDR3 DNA sequence: TGTGCCAGCACGGGAGCTAGCGGCACAGATACGCAGTATTTT. It specifies CASTGASGTDTQYF.

V is TRBV23-1 and J is TRBJ2-5; TRBD1 matches 9 bases. TRBV23-1 is sorted into the ORF group, with uncertain function. This CDR3 contains 18 residues. V was clipped by 6 bases and J by 9 bases; unmatched bases: 23. CDR3 protein: CASRIGQGNVRDKRPQYF. The CDR3 region has the DNA TGCGCCAGCAGGATCGGACAGGGGAATGTCCGAGATAAGAGACCCCAGTACTTC.

This sequence joins TRBV5-1 and TRBJ2-2; 10 nucleotides match TRBD2. The germline CDR1 and CDR2 sequences are SGHRS and YFSETQ. V trimming: 3 bases; J trimming: 1 base; junction bases outside the gene matches: 6. The CDR3 is 17 residues long. CDR3 sequence reads: CASSSLGLAVNTGELFF. DNA for the CDR3: TGCGCCAGCAGCTCCCTAGGACTAGCGGTGAACACCGGGGAGCTGTTTTTT.

The chain has TRBV30 and TRBJ2-2; D is perhaps TRBD2 (6 bases). Germline V gives CDR1 GTSNPN, CDR2 SVGIG (reference sequence). The CDR3 contains 15 residues. V lost 0 bases and J lost 4, with 12 bases in between. The CDR3 spells CAWSVHLGGTGELFF. The DNA for the CDR3 is TGTGCCTGGAGTGTACATCTCGGGGGCACCGGGGAGCTGTTTTTT. Full variable domain (remainder filled in from reference TRBV30 and TRBJ2-2): SQTIHQWPATLVQPVGSPLSLECTVEGTSNPNLYWYRQAAGRGLQLLFYSVGIGQISSEVPQNLSASRPQDRQFILSSKKLLLSDSGFYLCAWSVHLGGTGELFFGEGSRLTVL.

This sequence joins TRBV6-6 and TRBJ2-7; TRBD1 matches at 8 bases. In germline, CDR1 is MNHNY, CDR2 SVGAGI (reference sequence). This CDR3 contains 13 residues. V lost 0 bases to trimming and J lost 6 bases; unmatched junction nucleotides: 1. CDR3 amino acids: CASSYSTGGEQYF. CDR3 DNA sequence: TGTGCCAGCAGTTACTCTACAGGGGGCGAGCAGTACTTC.

The chain carries TRBV10-3 and TRBJ1-1, with 8 bases lining up with TRBD1. This CDR3 spans 14 amino acids. V trimming: 6 bases; J trimming: 4 bases; junction bases outside the gene matches: 7. Germline V gene lookup returns CDR1 ENHRY and CDR2 SYGVKD. In DNA, the CDR3 is TGTGCCATCAGCCCCCCACAGGGGGGCACTGAAGCTTTCTTT. This codes for CAISPPQGGTEAFF.

The genes are TRBV30 and TRBJ1-3; 7 positions agree with TRBD1. The CDR3 contains 15 residues. The trim removed 5 bases at V and 0 bases at J, leaving 7 bases unmatched. CDR1 and CDR2 from the germline V gene are GTSNPN and SVGIG (reference sequence). CDR3 region: CAWSYRGGSGNTIYF. The CDR3 DNA is TGTGCCTGGTCCTACAGGGGCGGCTCTGGAAACACCATATATTTT.

A single count supports this clone. CDR3 region: CASSFQFQPQHF. CDR3 sequence (DNA): TGTGCCAGCAGTTTCCAGTTTCAGCCCCAGCATTTT. V gene TRBV12-3 or TRBV12-4 combines with J gene TRBJ1-5; D not certain. The CDR3 extends over 12 amino acids. Trimming took 3 bases from V and 6 from J, leaving 6 bases between them.

DNA of the CDR3: TGTGCCAGCAGCCCCCGGGACTGGAGGGGCTACACCTTC. It codes for CASSPRDWRGYTF. The chain employs TRBV5-4 and TRBJ1-2, with a possible D match to TRBD1 (5 bases). The CDR3 is made up of 13 amino acids. The V end lost 4 bases, the J end lost 8 bases, and 15 bases lay between the germline ends. The germline CDR1 and CDR2 sequences are SGHNT and YYREEE (reference sequence).

The gene calls are TRBV7-2 and TRBJ1-2; TRBD1 matches at 8 bases. CDR3 size: 16 residues. J lost 7 bases, V lost 0 bases, and 10 bases had no gene match. Per the germline V gene, CDR1 is SGHTA and CDR2 is FQGNSA. The CDR3 loop is CASSLAGSQGVGGYTF. CDR3 nucleotides: TGTGCCAGCAGCTTAGCGGGCTCACAGGGGGTGGGTGGCTACACCTTC.

This chain links TRBV4-2 with TRBJ1-6; D is perhaps TRBD1 (6 bases). Trimming pared 0 bases from V and 0 bases from J, leaving 18 bases between. The germline V gene encodes CDR1 LGHNA and CDR2 YNFKEQ. This CDR3 region has 20 residues. CDR3 sequence (DNA): TGTGCCAGCAGCCAAGAACAATTCGCAGGGGTGGGCTCCTATAATTCACCCCTCCACTTT. It translates to CASSQEQFAGVGSYNSPLHF.

This clone was seen a few times. The CDR3 bases are TGTGCCACCAGCAGAGATAGTGGGACTAGCGGGACCAATGAGCAGTTCTTC. Translated, it gives CATSRDSGTSGTNEQFF. V usage is TRBV15 and J usage is TRBJ2-1; TRBD2 matches 13 bases. CDR1 is LNHNV and CDR2 is YYDKDF in the germline V gene (reference sequence). The CDR3 spans 17 residues. V dropped 0 bases and J dropped 6; count of bases not matched to a gene: 5.

In nucleotides, the CDR3 is TGTGCCAGCAGCTTGGGACTAGCGGGGTCCCCCACCGGGGAGCTGTTTTTT. It encodes CASSLGLAGSPTGELFF. The rearrangement links TRBV11-2 to TRBJ2-2; TRBD2 aligns across 13 bases. Germline V CDR1 and CDR2: SGHAT, FQNNGV. The CDR3 has 17 amino acids. With V trimmed by 3 bases and J by 4 bases, 5 bases remained unmatched.